A selection of T cell receptor beta chains follows, all from one sample in a study of shared clonotypes between healthy human individuals. TCRdb's copy holds only in-frame clones and misses some; the assay was immunoSEQ multiplex PCR. Of about 660,000 clones in the sample, around two thirds are singletons; the top ten hold around 1.6%. Sequencing input: memory CD4+ T cells sorted from blood. The receptors originated from a woman between 25 and 40 years old in good health. Each CDR3 is given with its conserved first and last residue. D genes are given only for firm matches. Only part of the rows carry a size: once, few, many, or a class if the clone is expanded.

abundance: few; v_gene: TRBV7-2; d_gene: TRBD2; j_gene: TRBJ2-5; CDR3aa: CASSRGGETQYF; CDR3nt: TGTGCCAGCAGCCGGGGAGGGGAGACCCAGTACTTC
abundance: .; v_gene: TRBV27; d_gene: .; j_gene: TRBJ2-2; CDR3aa: CASSHRQRPGELFF; CDR3nt: TGTGCCAGCAGTCATCGACAGAGGCCCGGGGAGCTGTTTTTT
abundance: few; v_gene: TRBV7-9; d_gene: .; j_gene: TRBJ2-7; CDR3aa: CASSAGVPYEQYF; CDR3nt: TGTGCCAGCAGCGCCGGGGTCCCCTACGAGCAGTACTTC
abundance: .; v_gene: TRBV2; d_gene: .; j_gene: TRBJ1-1; CDR3aa: CASRQLLGTEAFF; CDR3nt: TGTGCCAGCAGGCAGCTCCTCGGCACTGAAGCTTTCTTT
abundance: .; v_gene: TRBV2; d_gene: .; j_gene: TRBJ1-5; CDR3aa: CASKKGLRGAGQPQHF; CDR3nt: TGTGCCAGCAAAAAGGGGCTGCGGGGGGCTGGTCAGCCCCAGCATTTT
abundance: .; v_gene: TRBV5-4; d_gene: .; j_gene: TRBJ1-2; CDR3aa: CASSGDGNYGYTF; CDR3nt: TGTGCCAGCAGCGGGGACGGGAACTATGGCTACACCTTC
abundance: .; v_gene: TRBV28; d_gene: TRBD2; j_gene: TRBJ2-1; CDR3aa: CASSLISGSDEQFF; CDR3nt: TGTGCCAGCAGTTTGATTAGCGGGAGTGATGAGCAGTTCTTC
abundance: .; v_gene: TRBV4-1; d_gene: .; j_gene: TRBJ2-5; CDR3aa: CASSQVAFLQDNQETQYF; CDR3nt: TGCGCCAGCAGCCAAGTAGCCTTCCTGCAGGATAATCAAGAGACCCAGTACTTC
abundance: .; v_gene: TRBV28; d_gene: TRBD2; j_gene: TRBJ2-2; CDR3aa: CASSLLTSGAGELFF; CDR3nt: TGTGCCAGCAGTTTATTGACTAGCGGGGCCGGGGAGCTGTTTTTT
abundance: .; v_gene: TRBV28; d_gene: TRBD2; j_gene: TRBJ2-7; CDR3aa: CASSQASGRSYEQYF; CDR3nt: TGTGCCAGCAGTCAGGCGAGCGGGAGGTCCTACGAGCAGTACTTC